The TCR beta chain described here comes from a study of cytomegalovirus exposure and HLA in healthy donors. About the study: In terms of ancestry, the Caucasian-associated cluster contained more than 65% of the roughly 400 genotyped donors. Regarding the study as a whole: Sequencing likely caused a cluster of highly shared sequence variants. Exclusion applied to some V segments, including TRBV6-2 and TRBV6-3, as they were indistinguishable. The listing of approximately 160 TCR beta chains classed them as cytomegalovirus-associated.

The PCR ran on 60 Vbeta and 13 Jbeta primers. Profiling relied on immunoSEQ multiplex PCR, and the TCRdb table lists in-frame clones only, not all of them. This table has about 88,000 clones, more than 80% appearing once. In regard to this clone: Antigen unknown.

Looked up from germline, CDR1 is SGHTA and CDR2 is FQGNSA. Trimming cost V 4 bases and J 2 bases, with 9 bases left between them. The CDR3 is 14 residues long. The sequencing sample was made of PBMCs. The rearrangement joins TRBV7-2 to TRBJ1-5, with D perhaps matching TRBD1 (6 bases). This sequence was found in a man between 18 and 35 years old in good health and CMV-seronegative. The CDR3 protein is CASSSRQGNQPQHF. CDR3 bases: TGTGCCAGCAGCTCCCGACAGGGCAATCAGCCCCAGCATTTT.